Listed here are 7 T cell receptor beta chains from one sample, sequenced in a study of chemoradiotherapy in HPV16-positive cancers. The protocol was immunoSEQ multiplex PCR, while the TCRdb copy is restricted to in-frame clones and leaves out a portion. The sample shows approximately 32,000 clones, about four fifths of them seen only once. The sample was blood, taken from a patient who underwent chemoradiotherapy. All receptors come from a human donor with HPV-associated anogenital cancer.

This chain joins TRBV12-5 and TRBJ2-7, with no clear D. Trimming shortened V by 2 bases and J by 4 bases, and 9 bases separated the two germline ends. Germline-derived CDR1 and CDR2 are LGHNT and FRNRAP. This CDR3 contains 13 residues. The DNA of the CDR3 is TGTGCTAGTGGTTTGTCCCCACTGTACGAGCAGTACTTC. Translation: CASGLSPLYEQYF.

This sequence joins TRBV29-1 and TRBJ2-5; D unresolved. Trimming cost V 4 bases and J 4 bases, with 10 bases left between them. Germline V CDR1 and CDR2: SQVTM, ANQGSEA. The CDR3 is made up of 12 amino acids. CDR3 sequence (DNA): TGCAGCGTTGGAGGTTGGGGAGAGACCCAGTACTTC. It translates to CSVGGWGETQYF. The whole variable domain, remainder taken from reference TRBV29-1 and TRBJ2-5, is SAVISQKPSRDICQRGTSLTIQCQVDSQVTMMFWYRQQPGQSLTLIATANQGSEATYESGFVIDKFPISRPNLTFSTLTVSNMSPEDSSIYLCSVGGWGETQYFGPGTRLLVL.

This chain uses TRBV7-9 with TRBJ1-2; D perhaps matches TRBD1 (6 bases). The V and J ends lost 5 bases and 4 bases respectively, with 14 bases between them. Germline V gene data show CDR1 as SEHNR and CDR2 as FQNEAQ (reference sequence). This CDR3 contains 14 residues. The CDR3 is CASSEDSGVYGYTF. Here the CDR3 DNA reads TGTGCCAGCAGCGAGGACAGTGGGGTCTATGGCTACACCTTC.

There are a few counts of this clone. V usage is TRBV7-9 and J usage is TRBJ2-7; D unresolved. CDR1 is SEHNR, CDR2 FQNEAQ, per germline (reference sequence). V shed 2 bases and J shed 2 bases, with 7 bases lying between them. This CDR3 comprises 13 residues. Here the CDR3 reads CASSLTVTYEQYF. The CDR3 DNA follows: TGTGCCAGCAGCTTAACGGTAACCTACGAGCAGTACTTC. Based on the CDR3 plus reference TRBV7-9 and TRBJ2-7, the full variable domain is DTGVSQNPRHKITKRGQNVTFRCDPISEHNRLYWYRQTLGQGPEFLTYFQNEAQLEKSRLLSDRFSAERPKGSFSTLEIQRTEQGDSAMYLCASSLTVTYEQYFGPGTRLTVT.

This chain links TRBV7-2 with TRBJ2-7, with D maybe TRBD1 (6 bases). The germline CDR1 and CDR2 sequences are SGHTA and FQGNSA. The CDR3 totals 15 residues. The germline V and J ends were trimmed by 5 bases and 0 bases, with 14 bases remaining between them. In nucleotides, the CDR3 is TGTGCCAGCAGCCTTTCAGGGGTTAGCTCCTACGAGCAGTACTTC. Translated: CASSLSGVSSYEQYF. Based on the CDR3 plus reference TRBV7-2 and TRBJ2-7, the full variable domain is GAGVSQSPSNKVTEKGKDVELRCDPISGHTALYWYRQSLGQGLEFLIYFQGNSAPDKSGLPSDRFSAERTGGSVSTLTIQRTQQEDSAVYLCASSLSGVSSYEQYFGPGTRLTVT.

The chain uses TRBV12-1 and TRBJ1-6; the D call of TRBD1 is as the table states it, not checked on the DNA. TRBV12-1 is classified as a pseudogene. The CDR3 contains 16 residues. The CDR3 bases are TGTGCCAGCAGCTTTTCAACAGGGGGCACCGGTTCACCCCTCCACTTT. It yields the protein CASSFSTGGTGSPLHF.

This chain joins TRBV2 and TRBJ2-7, with D possibly TRBD1 on 5 matching bases. CDR1 SNHLY and CDR2 FYNNEI come from the germline V gene. Trimming shortened V by 6 bases and J by 2 bases, and 11 bases separated the two germline ends. The CDR3 spans 13 residues. CDR3 coding DNA: TGTGCCAGCAGACCTGACAGAACCTACGAGCAGTACTTC. This translates into CASRPDRTYEQYF.